The rows below give T cell receptor beta chains drawn from one sample of a study of T-cell memory formation after mild COVID-19. TCRdb ran MiXCR on the 5' RACE reads and lists one entry per CDR3 protein. The data show approximately 240,000 distinct CDR3 sequences, with 16% seen just once and 3% to 4.5% held by the top ten. What was sequenced was PBMCs or a T cell subset sorted from them (not recorded which). These receptors all come from a man aged 18 to 30 who had mild COVID-19 (a few samples of this study predate the infection). Cell type and time point are not known. CDR3s include the opening cysteine and the closing phenylalanine or tryptophan. D genes are given only for firm matches. Not all rows give a size; the values are once, few, many and, for expanded clones, a class.

v_call	d_call	j_call	clone_size	cdr3_nt	cdr3_aa
TRBV7-3	NA	TRBJ2-3	many	TGTGCCAGCAGCCGGACCAGTCGGAGGGATACGCAGTATTTT	CASSRTSRRDTQYF
TRBV24-1	NA	TRBJ1-1	NA	TGTGCCACCAGGGGACGGATGCCGAACACTGAAGCTTTCTTT	CATRGRMPNTEAFF
TRBV20-1	NA	TRBJ2-5	few	TGCAGTGCCAAATATGAATCCCAAGAGACCCAGTACTTC	CSAKYESQETQYF
TRBV9	TRBD1	TRBJ2-5	NA	TGTGCCAGCAGCGGGACAGGGCGAGAGACCCAGTACTTC	CASSGTGRETQYF
TRBV20-1	TRBD2	TRBJ2-1	few	TGCAGTGCCCCTCGGCCACGGGGGGGTAATGAGCAGTTCTTC	CSAPRPRGGNEQFF
TRBV2	NA	TRBJ1-4	NA	TGTGCCAGCTCGGGCTTTGAAAAACTGTTTTTT	CASSGFEKLFF
TRBV5-1	TRBD2	TRBJ2-1	NA	TGCGCCAGCAGGGTCTTAGCGGGGAGGAAGGACAATGAGCAGTTCTTC	CASRVLAGRKDNEQFF
TRBV5-1	NA	TRBJ2-5	NA	TGCGCCAGCAGCGCAATGGGGGAGACCCAGTACTTC	CASSAMGETQYF
TRBV11-2	NA	TRBJ1-4	many	TGTGCCAGCAGCACAGGGTATACTAATGAAAAACTGTTTTTT	CASSTGYTNEKLFF
TRBV10-3	NA	TRBJ2-5	NA	TGTGCCACCGGACTGCAAGAGACCCAGTACTTC	CATGLQETQYF
TRBV5-1	NA	TRBJ2-2	few	TGCGCCAGCAGCTTGGAGGGATGGGCTCCCGGGGAGCTGTTTTTT	CASSLEGWAPGELFF
TRBV7-2	NA	TRBJ2-5	NA	TGTGCCAGCAGCTTAACCCCGGACGGCGAGACCCAGTACTTC	CASSLTPDGETQYF
TRBV7-3	NA	TRBJ2-6	NA	TGTGCCAGCAGCTTTCAGGGTGCTGGGGCCAACGTCCTGACTTTC	CASSFQGAGANVLTF